This T cell receptor beta chain was identified during a study of T cell repertoires in cytomegalovirus infection. Study observations and caveats: Totalled public TCR beta family frequency picked out people who carried CMV plus the relevant HLA.

The CDR3 is made up of 15 amino acids. Germline CDR1 reads SNHLY; CDR2 reads FYNNEI. Trimming removed 4 bases from V and 4 bases from J, with 14 bases in between. TCRdb re-analysed the reads in MiXCR, keeping a single row per CDR3 protein. The sample has approximately 700,000 distinct CDR3 sequences, less than 40% seen once. With respect to this clonotype: What it binds is not known.

The sequenced sample was PBMCs. The sequence came from a human donor in good health (CMV status not recorded). Some clones in this sample may be carry-over from other donors' samples. This rearrangement joins TRBV2 to TRBJ2-1, with D perhaps assigned TRBD1 or TRBD2 (5 bases each). The DNA for the CDR3 is TGTGCCAGCAGTGTTCTCCGGGACCTTTACAATGAGCAGTTCTTC. It yields the protein CASSVLRDLYNEQFF.